Listed here are 29 T cell receptor beta chains from one sample, sequenced in a study of post-analysis software for immune sequencing data. Their antigens are not known. Regarding the study as a whole: TRBV segments more frequent in patients than in controls numbered five and included TRBV5-6, TRBV5-1 and TRBV20-1.

Sequencing libraries made from TCR beta cDNA carried unique molecular identifiers. TCRdb processed the PCR reads anew with MiXCR; each CDR3 protein has one entry. The sample contains about 540,000 distinct CDR3 sequences, 30% to 40% of which appear only once. Source material: blood. These receptor sequences come from a girl aged 2-17 years with multiple sclerosis.

A single count supports this clonotype. One junction end disagrees with the germline gene, perhaps due to a read error. The chain uses TRBV4-1 and TRBJ2-1; 12 bases are a match to TRBD2. Germline values: CDR1 MGHRA, CDR2 YSYEKL. The CDR3 length is 18 residues. The CDR3 is CASSQLSTSGGFYNEQIF. In DNA, the CDR3 is TGCGCCAGCAGCCAACTGTCTACTAGCGGGGGGTTTTACAATGAGCAGATCTTC.

This clonotype was recorded a few times. The rearrangement joins TRBV7-9 to TRBJ2-4, with D tentatively TRBD1 (6 bases). The CDR3 has 13 residues. Germline V gene data show CDR1 as SEHNR and CDR2 as FQNEAQ (reference sequence). V lost 5 bases and J lost 13, with 18 bases in between. CDR3 protein: CASSDTGHGEQYF. The CDR3 nucleotides read TGTGCCAGCAGCGACACAGGGCACGGGGAGCAGTACTTC. Full variable domain (rest looked up from reference TRBV7-9 and TRBJ2-4): DTGVSQNPRHKITKRGQNVTFRCDPISEHNRLYWYRQTLGQGPEFLTYFQNEAQLEKSRLLSDRFSAERPKGSFSTLEIQRTEQGDSAMYLCASSDTGHGEQYFGAGTRLSVL.

The rearrangement joins TRBV5-6 to TRBJ2-1; no clear D gene. Looked up from germline, CDR1 is SGHDT and CDR2 is YYEEEE. The CDR3 is 12 residues long. The V end was cut by 2 bases, the J end by 6 bases, with 6 bases between. The CDR3 spells CASSFDRNEQFF. DNA for the CDR3: TGTGCCAGCAGCTTCGATCGCAATGAGCAGTTCTTC.

This clonotype occurred a few times. This chain connects TRBV12-3 or TRBV12-4 to TRBJ2-5; D tentatively reads TRBD1 or TRBD2 (6 bases each). Trimming took off 3 bases at V and 5 bases at J, with 13 bases between the two ends. The CDR3 is 14 amino acids. In DNA form, the CDR3 reads TGTGCCAGCAGTTTTTTCGGGGGCCTCGAGACCCAGTACTTC. Its protein is CASSFFGGLETQYF.

The J gene is TRBJ2-1, the V gene TRBV6-6; 8 bases line up with TRBD2. V lost 6 bases and J lost 7; bases outside the gene matches: 2. The CDR3 loop spans 12 amino acids. Germline V lookup: CDR1 MNHNY, CDR2 SVGAGI (reference sequence). The CDR3 coding sequence is TGTGCCAGCAGGACTAGCGCAAATGAGCAGTTCTTC. It codes for CASRTSANEQFF.

The chain employs TRBV20-1 and TRBJ2-7, with 9 positions matching TRBD1. The CDR3 sequence is 13 residues long. V gave up 5 bases and J gave up 2 bases; unmatched junction bases: 4. The germline V gene has CDR1 DFQATT and CDR2 SNEGSKA (reference sequence). In nucleotides, the CDR3 is TGCAGTGCTGGGACAGGGAATCCCTACGAGCAGTACTTC. It specifies CSAGTGNPYEQYF.

This clonotype came up a few times. This chain links TRBV7-2 with TRBJ2-3; 7 nucleotides match TRBD2. In germline, CDR1 is SGHTA, CDR2 FQGNSA. This CDR3 contains 16 residues. Trimming at V came to 2 bases and at J to 4 bases, leaving 9 bases not matched to a gene. The CDR3 DNA follows: TGTGCCAGCAGCTTACGAGCGGGGCTCAGCTCAGATACGCAGTATTTT. This codes for CASSLRAGLSSDTQYF.

The CDR3 protein is CASRPDRCDEQYF. For the CDR3, the DNA is TGCGCCAGCAGGCCGGACAGGTGTGACGAGCAGTACTTC. V gene TRBV5-1 combines with J gene TRBJ2-7; 7 nucleotides align to TRBD1. The CDR3 is made up of 13 amino acids. Trimming at V came to 5 bases and at J to 5 bases, leaving 7 bases not matched to a gene. Per the germline V gene, CDR1 is SGHRS and CDR2 is YFSETQ.

The table lists this clonotype with a few counts. The chain has TRBV6-1 and TRBJ2-7, with 7 bases identical to TRBD2. Looked up from germline, CDR1 is MNHNS and CDR2 is SASEGT. V lost 7 bases, J lost 0 bases, and 3 bases stayed unmatched. This CDR3 has 13 amino acids. In DNA, the CDR3 is TGTGCCAGCATCGGGGGGAGCTCCTACGAGCAGTACTTC. Protein sequence: CASIGGSSYEQYF.

The chain joins TRBV5-1 to TRBJ1-4; 11 positions match TRBD1. The germline V gene has CDR1 SGHRS and CDR2 YFSETQ. V lost 4 bases, J lost 8 bases, and 7 bases stayed unmatched. The CDR3 length is 15 residues. DNA of the CDR3: TGCGCCAGCAGCCCCGGACAGGGGGCAGGAGAAAAACTGTTTTTT. Translation: CASSPGQGAGEKLFF.

This clonotype turned up a few times. The chain couples TRBV6-1 to TRBJ2-7; tentatively, D is TRBD2 (5 bases). The V gene's germline CDR1 is MNHNS and CDR2 SASEGT. V was cut by 2 bases and J by 0 bases, with 17 bases left in between. This CDR3 region has 17 residues. The CDR3 region is CASSEYRGPISSYEQYF. The CDR3 bases are TGTGCCAGCAGTGAATACCGAGGGCCTATAAGCTCCTACGAGCAGTACTTC.

The chain has TRBV6-6 and TRBJ1-1; D is uncertain. V was pared by 3 bases and J by 4 bases, with 9 bases between. The V gene's germline CDR1 is MNHNY and CDR2 SVGAGI (reference sequence). The CDR3 is 13 amino acids. CDR3: CASSYVYSTEAFF. CDR3 nucleotides: TGTGCCAGCAGTTATGTCTACTCCACTGAAGCTTTCTTT.

This clonotype was seen only a few times. The V gene is TRBV7-2, the J gene TRBJ2-7; no clear D. V lost 3 bases, J lost 0 bases, and 12 bases lay in between. This CDR3 is built from 15 residues. CDR1 is SGHTA, CDR2 FQGNSA, per germline. In nucleotides, the CDR3 is TGTGCCAGCAGCTTCCAGGACGGAAGCTCCTACGAGCAGTACTTC. Translation: CASSFQDGSSYEQYF.

Concerning this clonotype itself: Germline is not matched at one junction end, which may reflect a read error. This chain connects TRBV7-9 to TRBJ1-1, with a possible D match to TRBD1 (5 bases). The CDR3 sequence is 14 residues long. CDR1 is SEHNR, CDR2 FQNEAQ, per germline (reference sequence). As DNA, the CDR3 is TGTGCCACCAGCTTAGGGGTGTCCGTTGGTGAAGCTTTCTTT. Translating gives CATSLGVSVGEAFF.

This clonotype was found a few times. The V call is TRBV27, the J call TRBJ1-6; no firm D call. CDR1 is MNHEY, CDR2 SMNVEV, per germline (reference sequence). V was trimmed by 9 bases and J by 0 bases, leaving 12 bases between them. CDR3 size: 15 residues. CDR3 DNA: TGTGCCAGTCGTCGTGGGAGCTCCTATAATTCACCCCTCCACTTT. Translated, it gives CASRRGSSYNSPLHF.

V and J are TRBV9 and TRBJ1-2; D gene uncertain. This CDR3 spans 13 amino acids. Trimming pared 6 bases from V and 4 bases from J, leaving 13 bases between. Germline CDR1 is SGDLS and CDR2 is YYNGEE. This chain's CDR3 is CASNRAGSYGYTF. The CDR3 coding sequence is TGTGCCAGCAACCGGGCCGGCTCCTATGGCTACACCTTC.

V is TRBV2 and J is TRBJ2-2, with 14 bases lining up with TRBD2. J was trimmed by 6 bases and V by 5 bases; bases with no gene match: 5. CDR1 and CDR2 (germline): SNHLY, FYNNEI. The CDR3 is 16 amino acids. CDR3 region: CASSWMGLAGAGELFF. DNA of the CDR3: TGTGCCAGCAGTTGGATGGGACTAGCGGGGGCCGGGGAGCTGTTTTTT.

This clonotype has ten or more counts. The genes are TRBV5-6 and TRBJ2-5, with TRBD1 identical over 8 bases. Per germline, CDR1 SGHDT and CDR2 YYEEEE. The V and J ends lost 4 bases and 2 bases, in that order; junction bases with no gene match: 7. The CDR3 has 15 residues. CDR3 bases: TGTGCCAGCAGCCCGTCTGGGACAGGTCAAGAGACCCAGTACTTC. Its protein product is CASSPSGTGQETQYF.

The genes are TRBV28 and TRBJ2-7; D possibly uses TRBD1 or TRBD2 (5 bases each). The CDR3 is made up of 15 amino acids. Germline-derived CDR1 and CDR2 are MDHEN and SYDVKM. Trimming stripped 8 bases from V and 0 bases from J, with 17 bases between. The CDR3 DNA reads as TGTGCCAGCTTAATTCGGGACGGAAGCTCCTACGAGCAGTACTTC. It translates to CASLIRDGSSYEQYF. The full variable domain, with the rest looked up from reference TRBV28 and TRBJ2-7, is DVKVTQSSRYLVKRTGEKVFLECVQDMDHENMFWYRQDPGLGLRLIYFSYDVKMKEKGDIPEGYSVSREKKERFSLILESASTNQTSMYLCASLIRDGSSYEQYFGPGTRLTVT.

The chain is built from TRBV7-2 and TRBJ2-2; D might be TRBD2 (5 bases). The CDR3 has 17 residues. Germline CDR1 SGHTA, CDR2 FQGNSA. V was trimmed by 7 bases and J by 0 bases, leaving 18 bases between them. The CDR3 DNA reads as TGTGCCAGCACCCATAACGTGCGGGCCGCGAACACCGGGGAGCTGTTTTTT. Residues: CASTHNVRAANTGELFF.

This clonotype was seen more than once but under ten times. Here the CDR3 DNA reads TGCAGTGCCGGGATAGCGGGGGGGGAAGAGACCCAGTTCTTC. This encodes CSAGIAGGEETQFF. The J gene is TRBJ2-5, the V gene TRBV20-1; 11 positions agree with TRBD2. Gene TRBJ2-1 matches the end of the DNA better, so the J call may be wrong. Germline V gives CDR1 DFQATT, CDR2 SNEGSKA (reference sequence). The length of the CDR3 is 14 residues.

This clonotype has more than one count but fewer than ten. The chain couples TRBV6-4 to TRBJ2-3, with 7 bases aligning to TRBD2. The length of the CDR3 is 14 residues. CDR1 is MRHNA, CDR2 SNTAGT, per germline. With 4 bases clipped from V and 5 bases from J, the junction kept 6 bases outside the gene matches. CDR3 region: CASSVGGLGDTQYF. The CDR3 DNA reads TGTGCCAGCAGTGTGGGGGGGTTGGGAGATACGCAGTATTTT.

This clonotype has more than one count but fewer than ten. The chain recombines TRBV12-3 or TRBV12-4 with TRBJ1-3; 9 bases are shared with TRBD1. Losses at the gene ends were 6 bases for V and 4 bases for J; bases not matched to a gene: 4. The CDR3 loop spans 14 amino acids. CDR3 DNA: TGTGCCAGCAGAACAGGGGGCGAAGGAAACACCATATATTTT. Translation: CASRTGGEGNTIYF.

The table lists this clonotype with many counts. The V call is TRBV7-2, the J call TRBJ1-5, with 7 bases lining up with TRBD1. The V gene end was trimmed by 2 bases and the J gene end by 5 bases; junction bases not matched to a gene: 3. The CDR3 runs to 14 residues. Germline-derived CDR1 and CDR2 are SGHTA and FQGNSA. The CDR3 DNA sequence: TGTGCCAGCAGCTTAAGCACAGGGGATCAGCCCCAGCATTTT. Amino acid sequence: CASSLSTGDQPQHF.

This clonotype was seen a few times. This chain uses TRBV7-9 with TRBJ2-7; D remains ambiguous. The germline V gene has CDR1 SEHNR and CDR2 FQNEAQ (reference sequence). The CDR3 covers 15 residues. Trimming removed 5 bases at V and 5 bases at J, with 19 bases between. Here the CDR3 reads CASSEPGSSVNEQYF. The CDR3 nucleotides read TGTGCCAGCAGCGAACCGGGTTCCTCTGTCAACGAGCAGTACTTC.

This clonotype has a handful of counts. The rearrangement links TRBV12-3 or TRBV12-4 to TRBJ1-6; D is uncertain. The CDR3 consists of 13 residues. V gave up 5 bases and J gave up 0 bases, with 2 bases separating them. The CDR3: CASSTSYNSPLHF. The DNA for the CDR3 is TGTGCCAGCAGTACCTCCTATAATTCACCCCTCCACTTT.

The rearrangement joins TRBV20-1 to TRBJ2-1, with 15 bases matching TRBD2. Germline trimming cut 3 bases from V and 0 bases from J; bases unmatched to any gene: 15. CDR3 length: 21 amino acids. The germline CDR1 and CDR2 sequences are DFQATT and SNEGSKA (reference sequence). CDR3 bases: TGCAGTGCTAGTGGCAGGGCCGGGACTAGCGGGGGGTCAAGCTCCTACAATGAGCAGTTCTTC. Encoded protein: CSASGRAGTSGGSSSYNEQFF.

This clonotype was counted only a few times. V usage is TRBV10-3 and J usage is TRBJ1-1; maybe TRBD1 (5 bases). V was pared by 11 bases and J by 6 bases, with 19 bases between. Germline CDR1 and CDR2: ENHRY and SYGVKD. This CDR3 has 13 residues. As DNA, the CDR3 is TGTGCCGCCTGCTCCAGGCTAGGGGCTGAAGCTTTCTTT. The encoded protein is CAACSRLGAEAFF.

The J gene is TRBJ2-1, the V gene TRBV5-1; D ambiguous. The CDR3 totals 12 residues. V dropped 7 bases and J dropped 4 bases, with 9 bases sitting between them. In germline, CDR1 is SGHRS, CDR2 YFSETQ. The CDR3 reads CASFNGYNEQFF. The DNA for the CDR3 is TGCGCCAGCTTCAACGGATACAATGAGCAGTTCTTC.